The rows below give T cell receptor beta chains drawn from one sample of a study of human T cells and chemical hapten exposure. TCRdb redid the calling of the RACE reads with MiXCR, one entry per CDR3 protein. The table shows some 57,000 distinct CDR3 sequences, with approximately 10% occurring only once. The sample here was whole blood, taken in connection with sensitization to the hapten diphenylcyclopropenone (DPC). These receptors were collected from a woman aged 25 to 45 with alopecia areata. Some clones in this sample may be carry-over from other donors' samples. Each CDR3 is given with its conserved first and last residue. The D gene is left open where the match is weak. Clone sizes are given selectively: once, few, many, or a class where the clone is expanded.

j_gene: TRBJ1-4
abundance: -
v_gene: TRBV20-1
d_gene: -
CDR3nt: TGCAGTGCCACTGGTTCAACTAATGAAAAACTGTTTTTT
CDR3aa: CSATGSTNEKLFF

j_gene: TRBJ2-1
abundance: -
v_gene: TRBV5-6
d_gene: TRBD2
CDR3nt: TGTGCCAGCAGCTTGTGGGGGCGGGGGGGCCTGGATGAGCAGTTCTTC
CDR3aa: CASSLWGRGGLDEQFF

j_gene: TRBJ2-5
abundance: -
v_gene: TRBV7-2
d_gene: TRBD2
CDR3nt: TGTGCCAGCAGCTTATGGATCGGCGGGGGGGCCCGGGAGACCCAGTACTTC
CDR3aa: CASSLWIGGGARETQYF

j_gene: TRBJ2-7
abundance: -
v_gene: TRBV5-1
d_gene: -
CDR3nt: TGCGCCAGCAGCTTGGTCGTGGGGGGGCGGAGCGAGCAGTACTTC
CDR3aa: CASSLVVGGRSEQYF

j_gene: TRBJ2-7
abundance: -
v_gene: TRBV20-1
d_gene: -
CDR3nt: TGCAGTGTCCCCCCCCGAGCTCAAGGGAGGTACGAGCAGTACTTC
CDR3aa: CSVPPRAQGRYEQYF

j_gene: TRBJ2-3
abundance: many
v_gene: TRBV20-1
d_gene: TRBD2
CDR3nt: TGCAGTGCTAGAAGCGGGGGGGTCACAGATACGCAGTATTTT
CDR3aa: CSARSGGVTDTQYF

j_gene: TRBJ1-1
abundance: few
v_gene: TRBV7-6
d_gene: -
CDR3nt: TGTGCCAGCAGCTTAGAGCCCTACACTGAAGCTTTCTTT
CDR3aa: CASSLEPYTEAFF

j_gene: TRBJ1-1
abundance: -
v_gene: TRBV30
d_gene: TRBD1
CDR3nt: TGTGCCTGGAGTTACGGACAGGGAAAAGCTTTCTTT
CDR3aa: CAWSYGQGKAFF

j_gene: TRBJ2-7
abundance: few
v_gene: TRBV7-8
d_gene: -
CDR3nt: TGTGCCAGCCGGGAGAGGTCTGGCTACGAGCAGTACTTC
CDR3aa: CASRERSGYEQYF

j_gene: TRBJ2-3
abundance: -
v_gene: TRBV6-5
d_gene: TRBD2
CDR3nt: TGTGCCAGCAGTCCTTGGATGCGGGGGGGCGCAGATACGCAGTATTTT
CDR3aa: CASSPWMRGGADTQYF

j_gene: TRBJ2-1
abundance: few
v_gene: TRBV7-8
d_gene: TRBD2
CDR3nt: TGTGCCAGCAGCCTCGGACTAGCGGGGGGTACTGAGCAGTTCTTC
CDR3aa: CASSLGLAGGTEQFF

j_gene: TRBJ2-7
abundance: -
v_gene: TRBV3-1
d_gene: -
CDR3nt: TGTGCCAGCAGCCAAGGCCTTAAGTCATACGAGCAGTACTTC
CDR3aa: CASSQGLKSYEQYF

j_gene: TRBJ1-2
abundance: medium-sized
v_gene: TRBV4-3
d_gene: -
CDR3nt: TGCGCCAGCAGCCAAGATGGAAAGGGCCGTGGCTACACCTTC
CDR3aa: CASSQDGKGRGYTF

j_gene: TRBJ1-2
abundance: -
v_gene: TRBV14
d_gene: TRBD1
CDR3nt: TGTGCCAGCAGCCAAGATCATAGGACAGGGGTCTACACCTTC
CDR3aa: CASSQDHRTGVYTF

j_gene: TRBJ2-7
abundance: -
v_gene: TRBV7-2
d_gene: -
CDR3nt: TGTGCCAGCAGCTCCGACTACGAGCAGTACTTC
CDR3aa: CASSSDYEQYF

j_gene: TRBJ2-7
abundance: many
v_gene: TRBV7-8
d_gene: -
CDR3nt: TGTGCCAGCAGCTTCGAGAGGTACGAGCAGTACTTC
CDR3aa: CASSFERYEQYF

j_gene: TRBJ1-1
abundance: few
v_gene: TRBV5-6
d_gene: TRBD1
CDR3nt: TGTGCCAGCAGCGGAGCACGTTCCACAGGGGGTGGCACTGAAGCTTTCTTT
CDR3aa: CASSGARSTGGGTEAFF

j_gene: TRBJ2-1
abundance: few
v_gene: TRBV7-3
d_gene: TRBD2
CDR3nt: TGTGCCAGCAGCCCTAGTCCGCGGGGGGTAAATGAGCAGTTCTTC
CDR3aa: CASSPSPRGVNEQFF

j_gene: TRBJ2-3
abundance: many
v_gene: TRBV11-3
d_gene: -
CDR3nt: TGTGCCAGCAGCTTTAGTGGAAGCACAGATACGCAGTATTTT
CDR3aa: CASSFSGSTDTQYF

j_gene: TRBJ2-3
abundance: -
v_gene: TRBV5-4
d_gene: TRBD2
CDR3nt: TGTGCCAGCAGCTCATCAGCGGGGGGGCACGGAGATACGCAGTATTTT
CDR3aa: CASSSSAGGHGDTQYF

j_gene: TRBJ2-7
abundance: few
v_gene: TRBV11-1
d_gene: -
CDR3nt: TGTGCCAGCAGCTTAGAGACCGGGGCAGTCAGTTGGGAGCAGTACTTC
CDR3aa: CASSLETGAVSWEQYF

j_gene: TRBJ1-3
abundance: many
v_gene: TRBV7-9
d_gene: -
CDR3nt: TGTGCCAGCAGCTTAGCGGGCCCCGCAAACACCATATATTTT
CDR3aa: CASSLAGPANTIYF

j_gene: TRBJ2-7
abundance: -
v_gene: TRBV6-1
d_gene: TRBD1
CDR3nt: TGTGCCAGCAGTGACCCACCGGGACAGGGGCCCAACGAGCAGTACTTC
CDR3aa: CASSDPPGQGPNEQYF

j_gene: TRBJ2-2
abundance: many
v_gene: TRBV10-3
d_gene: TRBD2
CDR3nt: TGTGCCATCGGGACTAGCGGAACCGGGGAGCTGTTTTTT
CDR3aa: CAIGTSGTGELFF

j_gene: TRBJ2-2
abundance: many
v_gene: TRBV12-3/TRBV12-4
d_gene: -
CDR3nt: TGTGCCAGCAGTTGGGGAGGGAACACCGGGGAGCTGTTTTTT
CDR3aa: CASSWGGNTGELFF

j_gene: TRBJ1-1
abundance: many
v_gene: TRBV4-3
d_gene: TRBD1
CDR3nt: TGCGCCAGCAGCCGAGGACAGGGGGTAATGAACACTGAAGCTTTCTTT
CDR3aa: CASSRGQGVMNTEAFF

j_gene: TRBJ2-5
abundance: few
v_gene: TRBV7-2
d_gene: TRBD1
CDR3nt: TGTGCCAGCAGCTTAGAGGGACAGGGTTACGAGACCCAGTACTTC
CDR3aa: CASSLEGQGYETQYF

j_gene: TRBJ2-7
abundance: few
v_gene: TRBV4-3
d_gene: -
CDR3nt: TGCGCCAGCAGCCAAGGGAGGGCGGCCGGCTACGAGCAGTACTTC
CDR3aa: CASSQGRAAGYEQYF

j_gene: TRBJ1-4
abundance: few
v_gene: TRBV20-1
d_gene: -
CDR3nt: TGCAGTGCTAGAGATATAGAGGGTGAATCTACTAATGAAAAACTGTTTTTT
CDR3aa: CSARDIEGESTNEKLFF

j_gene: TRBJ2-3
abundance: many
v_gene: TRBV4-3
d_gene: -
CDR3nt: TGCGCCAGCAGCCTTTCCCGGGACTTACCACGACCAGATACGCAGTATTTT
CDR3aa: CASSLSRDLPRPDTQYF

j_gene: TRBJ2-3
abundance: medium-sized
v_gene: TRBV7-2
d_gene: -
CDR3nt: TGTGCCAGCAGCTTAGGGGGGCGGACAGATACGCAGTATTTT
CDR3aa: CASSLGGRTDTQYF

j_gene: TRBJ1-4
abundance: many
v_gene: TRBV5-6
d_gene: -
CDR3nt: TGTGCCAGCAGCTTGGCCCTTGGGAGTGGGGCAACTAATGAAAAACTGTTTTTT
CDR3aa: CASSLALGSGATNEKLFF

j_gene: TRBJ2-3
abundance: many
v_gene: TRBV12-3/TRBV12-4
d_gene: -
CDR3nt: TGTGCCAGCAGGAGCGGGTTTAGCACAGATACGCAGTATTTT
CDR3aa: CASRSGFSTDTQYF

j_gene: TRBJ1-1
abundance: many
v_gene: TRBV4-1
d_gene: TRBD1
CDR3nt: TGCGCCAGCAGGTGGGACAGGGGAGTCGGGAACACTGAAGCTTTCTTT
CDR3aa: CASRWDRGVGNTEAFF

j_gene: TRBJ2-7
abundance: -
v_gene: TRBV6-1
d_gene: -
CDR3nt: TGTGCCAGCAGCCTTCGCGAAGGATACGAGCAGTACTTC
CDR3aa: CASSLREGYEQYF

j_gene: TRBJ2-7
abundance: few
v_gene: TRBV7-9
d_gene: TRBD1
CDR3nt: TGTGCCAGCAGCTTTCGGGACAGACCCTACGAGCAGTACTTC
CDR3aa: CASSFRDRPYEQYF

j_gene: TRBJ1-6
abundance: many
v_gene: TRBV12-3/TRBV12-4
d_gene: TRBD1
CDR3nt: TGTGCCAGCAGAGGACAGGCGGGCGCTAATTCACCCCTCCACTTT
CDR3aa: CASRGQAGANSPLHF

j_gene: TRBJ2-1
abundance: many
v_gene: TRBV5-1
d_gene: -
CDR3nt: TGCGCCAGCAGCGTGGACTCGAGCTCCTACAATGAGCAGTTCTTC
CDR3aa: CASSVDSSSYNEQFF

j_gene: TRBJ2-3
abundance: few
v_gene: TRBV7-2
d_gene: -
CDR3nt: TGTGCCAGCAGCTTGGACAGCACAGATACGCAGTATTTT
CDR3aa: CASSLDSTDTQYF

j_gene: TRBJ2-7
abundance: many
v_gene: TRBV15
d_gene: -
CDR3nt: TGTGCCACCAGCAGAGATCTCGGGACGGGGCTCGAGCAGTACTTC
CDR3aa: CATSRDLGTGLEQYF

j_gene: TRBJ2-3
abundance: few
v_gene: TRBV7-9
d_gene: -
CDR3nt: TGTGCCAGCAGCCCCCCCGAGGGCTTCACAGATACGCAGTATTTT
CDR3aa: CASSPPEGFTDTQYF

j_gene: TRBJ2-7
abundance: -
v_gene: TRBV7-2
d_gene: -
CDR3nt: TGTGCCAGCAGCTCACAGCGCTTCTCCTACGAGCAGTACTTC
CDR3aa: CASSSQRFSYEQYF

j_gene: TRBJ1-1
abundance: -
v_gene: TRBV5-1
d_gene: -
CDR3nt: TGCGCCAGCAGCTTGGGAGGACAGCTTGAAGCTTTCTTT
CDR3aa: CASSLGGQLEAFF

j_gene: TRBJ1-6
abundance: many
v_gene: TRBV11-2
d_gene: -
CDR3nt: TGTGCCAGCAGCTTTTCAGGGGACAATTCACCCCTCCACTTT
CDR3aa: CASSFSGDNSPLHF

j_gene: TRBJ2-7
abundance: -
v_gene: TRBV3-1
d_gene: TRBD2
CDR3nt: TGTGCCAGCAGCGGGGGGGGGGGCGAGCAGTACTTC
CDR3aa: CASSGGGGEQYF

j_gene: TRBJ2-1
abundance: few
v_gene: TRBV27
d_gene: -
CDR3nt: TGTGCCAGCAGCCCAGGGTGCTACAATGAGCAGTTCTTC
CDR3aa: CASSPGCYNEQFF

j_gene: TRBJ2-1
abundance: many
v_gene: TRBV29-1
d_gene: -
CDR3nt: TGCAGCGTTGAATTGGGCAATGAGCAGTTCTTC
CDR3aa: CSVELGNEQFF

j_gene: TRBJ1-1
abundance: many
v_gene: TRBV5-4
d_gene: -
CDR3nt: TGTGCCAGCAGCTTGGACAGGTTCGGAGGGACTGAAGCTTTCTTT
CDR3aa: CASSLDRFGGTEAFF

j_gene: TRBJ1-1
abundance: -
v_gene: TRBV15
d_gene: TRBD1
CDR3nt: TGTGCCACCGGCCGGGACAGAATGAACACTGAAGCTTTCTTT
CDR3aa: CATGRDRMNTEAFF

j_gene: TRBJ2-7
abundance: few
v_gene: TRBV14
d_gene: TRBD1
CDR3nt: TGTGCCAGCAGCCAAGCCCGGACAGGGGGCGAGCAGTACTTC
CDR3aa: CASSQARTGGEQYF

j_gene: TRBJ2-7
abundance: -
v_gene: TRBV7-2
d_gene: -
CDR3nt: TGTGCCAGCAGCTTTCACTACGAGCAGTACTTC
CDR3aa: CASSFHYEQYF

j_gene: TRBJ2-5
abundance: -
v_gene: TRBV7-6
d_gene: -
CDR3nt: TGTGCCAGCACGGAGGGGGTTACGGAGACCCAGTACTTC
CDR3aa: CASTEGVTETQYF

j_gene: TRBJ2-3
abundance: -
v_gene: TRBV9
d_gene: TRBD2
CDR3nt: TGTGCCAGCCGGGGGGGTGAGACAGATACGCAGTATTTT
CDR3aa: CASRGGETDTQYF

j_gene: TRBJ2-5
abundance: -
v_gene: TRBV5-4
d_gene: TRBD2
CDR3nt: TGTGCCAGCAGCTTGAGACTAGCTGAAGAGACCCAGTACTTC
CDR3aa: CASSLRLAEETQYF

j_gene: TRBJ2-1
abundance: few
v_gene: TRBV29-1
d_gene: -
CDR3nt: TGCAGCGTTGAAGTGACAGGCCCGGGTGAGCAGTTCTTC
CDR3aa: CSVEVTGPGEQFF